This record concerns one TCR beta chain sequence. V was clipped by 2 bases and J by 1 base, with 12 bases between them. The CDR3 loop spans 15 amino acids. CDR1 and CDR2 (germline): MGHRA, YSYEKL. These data are taken from a study of technical replicates of blood from several donors. Generated by immunoSEQ multiplex PCR, the TCRdb table keeps only in-frame clones and is missing some. This sample carries over 50,000 clones, approximately 97% of them seen once, and the ten largest clones take 0.15% to 0.25%. The chain couples TRBV4-1 to TRBJ2-7; a possible D gene is TRBD2 (5 bases). Sequences were obtained from T cells isolated from PBMCs. This clonotype originated in a human donor in good health. The CDR3 protein is CASSQRETESYEQYF. The CDR3 DNA reads as TGCGCCAGCAGCCAAAGGGAGACGGAATCCTACGAGCAGTACTTC.